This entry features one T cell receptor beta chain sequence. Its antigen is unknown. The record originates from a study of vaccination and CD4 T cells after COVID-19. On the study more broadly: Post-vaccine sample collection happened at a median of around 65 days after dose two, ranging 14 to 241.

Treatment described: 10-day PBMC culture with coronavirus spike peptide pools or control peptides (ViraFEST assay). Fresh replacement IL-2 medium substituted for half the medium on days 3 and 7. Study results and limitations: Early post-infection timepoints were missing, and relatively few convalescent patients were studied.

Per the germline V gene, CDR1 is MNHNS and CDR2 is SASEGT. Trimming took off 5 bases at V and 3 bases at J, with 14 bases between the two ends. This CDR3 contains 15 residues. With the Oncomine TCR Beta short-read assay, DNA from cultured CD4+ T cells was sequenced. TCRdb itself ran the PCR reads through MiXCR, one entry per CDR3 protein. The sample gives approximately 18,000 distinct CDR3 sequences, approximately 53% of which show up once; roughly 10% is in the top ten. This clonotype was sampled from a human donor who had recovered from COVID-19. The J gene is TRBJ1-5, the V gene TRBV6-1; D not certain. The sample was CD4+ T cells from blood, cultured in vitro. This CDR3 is CASSIIAGDNQPQHF. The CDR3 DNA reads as TGTGCCAGCAGTATCATTGCCGGGGACAATCAGCCCCAGCATTTT.